The 13 T cell receptor beta chains reported below all come from one sample, sequenced in a study of blood T cell repertoires in COVID-19. Sequencing used immunoSEQ multiplex PCR; TCRdb keeps in-frame clones, though not all of them. Here the sample spans some 150,000 clones, approximately 83% being singletons. Material: peripheral blood. All receptors come from a human donor with acute or convalescent COVID-19. The donor label of this sample is uncertain.

The chain carries TRBV29-1 and TRBJ1-1; D gene ambiguous. In germline, CDR1 is SQVTM, CDR2 ANQGSEA. Trimming removed 7 bases from V and 1 base from J, with 13 bases in between. This CDR3 spans 13 amino acids. CDR3 sequence: CSAMTGENTEAFF. The CDR3 bases are TGCAGCGCAATGACCGGGGAGAACACTGAAGCTTTCTTT.

The chain joins TRBV4-1 to TRBJ1-2; possible D gene TRBD1, 6 bases. The CDR3 loop spans 16 amino acids. Trimming took off 1 base at V and 8 bases at J, with 20 bases between the two ends. Germline-derived CDR1 and CDR2 are MGHRA and YSYEKL. The CDR3 loop reads CASSQGAMQIRGGYTF. As DNA, the CDR3 is TGCGCCAGCAGCCAAGGAGCGATGCAGATCAGGGGCGGCTACACCTTC.

J is TRBJ1-3 and V is TRBV19; D may be TRBD1 (6 bases). Germline-derived CDR1 and CDR2 are LNHDA and SQIVND (reference sequence). The CDR3 covers 18 residues. With 3 bases removed from V and 0 bases from J, the gap between germline ends came to 18 bases. The CDR3 DNA is TGTGCCAGTAGTATGCCACGGACAGCGCTTAGCTCTGGAAACACCATATATTTT. This translates into CASSMPRTALSSGNTIYF.

The sample holds one count of this clone. The chain couples TRBV19 to TRBJ1-5; 11 bases line up with TRBD1. V trimming: 1 base; J trimming: 6 bases; junction bases outside the gene matches: 2. CDR1 and CDR2 (germline): LNHDA, SQIVND (reference sequence). This CDR3 has 15 residues. CDR3 in amino acids: CASSIAGQGVQPQHF. The CDR3 DNA reads as TGTGCCAGTAGTATAGCGGGACAGGGGGTTCAGCCCCAGCATTTT.

This chain joins TRBV7-3 and TRBJ2-1; 8 nucleotides align to TRBD2. V was clipped by 1 base and J by 5 bases; unmatched bases: 4. The CDR3 is 15 residues long. CDR1 is SGHTA, CDR2 FQGTGA, per germline. Here the CDR3 reads CASSLIAGGNNEQFF. The CDR3 DNA reads TGTGCCAGCAGCTTAATTGCGGGAGGCAACAATGAGCAGTTCTTC.

The chain uses TRBV5-6 and TRBJ2-2; possibly TRBD1 for D (6 bases). Trimming removed 0 bases at V and 3 bases at J, with 9 bases between. Germline assignment: CDR1 SGHDT and CDR2 YYEEEE. This CDR3 has 15 residues. CDR3 coding DNA: TGTGCCAGCAGCTTGGACAGGACAGACACCGGGGAGCTGTTTTTT. As protein: CASSLDRTDTGELFF.

The V call is TRBV9, the J call TRBJ2-7; 11 bases align to TRBD1. Germline trimming cut 3 bases from V and 3 bases from J; bases unmatched to any gene: 5. The CDR3 loop spans 15 amino acids. Germline V gives CDR1 SGDLS, CDR2 YYNGEE. The CDR3 DNA follows: TGTGCCAGCAGCGCAACCGGGACAGGGGGCTACGAGCAGTACTTC. This encodes CASSATGTGGYEQYF.

The gene calls are TRBV4-1 and TRBJ2-3; 8 positions agree with TRBD1. With 4 bases clipped from V and 2 bases from J, the junction kept 8 bases outside the gene matches. CDR1 and CDR2 from the germline V gene are MGHRA and YSYEKL. This CDR3 comprises 16 residues. Written as DNA, the CDR3 is TGCGCCAGCAGCCCCGGGGAGACAGGGGCCACAGATACGCAGTATTTT. Protein product: CASSPGETGATDTQYF.

The rearrangement joins TRBV5-1 to TRBJ2-7, with TRBD2 matching 9 bases. The germline gives CDR1 SGHRS, CDR2 YFSETQ. V lost 4 bases to trimming and J lost 5 bases; unmatched junction nucleotides: 10. The CDR3 runs to 15 residues. The CDR3 DNA reads TGCGCCAGCAGCCCCATAGCGGGAGTGAGGAACGAGCAGTACTTC. This sequence encodes CASSPIAGVRNEQYF. Filled out from reference TRBV5-1 and TRBJ2-7, the complete variable domain reads KAGVTQTPRYLIKTRGQQVTLSCSPISGHRSVSWYQQTPGQGLQFLFEYFSETQRNKGNFPGRFSGRQFSNSRSEMNVSTLELGDSALYLCASSPIAGVRNEQYFGPGTRLTVT.

The V call is TRBV6-5, the J call TRBJ2-5, with 7 bases identical to TRBD1. Germline CDR1 MNHEY, CDR2 SVGAGI. V gave up 5 bases and J gave up 2 bases; unmatched junction bases: 8. The CDR3 sequence is 15 residues long. The CDR3 here is CASSPGQIVQETQYF. CDR3 in DNA: TGTGCCAGCAGTCCGGGACAGATAGTTCAAGAGACCCAGTACTTC.

This rearrangement joins TRBV9 to TRBJ1-2; D perhaps matches TRBD1 (5 bases). The CDR3 extends over 13 amino acids. With 4 bases removed from V and 7 bases from J, the gap between germline ends came to 14 bases. Germline CDR1 SGDLS, CDR2 YYNGEE. DNA for the CDR3: TGTGCCAGCAGCCAGACGGGGAGGGGTGGCTACACCTTC. Its translation is CASSQTGRGGYTF. Full variable domain (outside the CDR3, taken from reference TRBV9 and TRBJ1-2): DSGVTQTPKHLITATGQRVTLRCSPRSGDLSVYWYQQSLDQGLQFLIQYYNGEERAKGNILERFSAQQFPDLHSELNLSSLELGDSALYFCASSQTGRGGYTFGSGTRLTVV.

The V and J genes are TRBV19 and TRBJ2-5, with a weak D call TRBD2 (6 bases). From germline, CDR1 is LNHDA and CDR2 SQIVND (reference sequence). The length of the CDR3 is 17 residues. The V and J ends lost 3 bases and 0 bases respectively, with 17 bases between them. This CDR3 is CASSMSWASVNQETQYF. Here the CDR3 DNA reads TGTGCCAGTAGTATGAGCTGGGCTAGCGTTAACCAAGAGACCCAGTACTTC.

The chain joins TRBV10-2 to TRBJ1-1; the D is unclear. CDR1 is WSHSY and CDR2 is SAAADI in the germline V gene. V lost 3 bases and J lost 0, with 11 bases in between. The CDR3 extends over 15 amino acids. CDR3 protein: CASSDFGRLNTEAFF. The CDR3 DNA follows: TGCGCCAGCAGTGATTTCGGCAGGCTGAACACTGAAGCTTTCTTT.